Detailed here is one T cell receptor beta chain. The antigen remains unidentified. In germline, CDR1 is LNHNV, CDR2 YYDKDF (reference sequence). The CDR3 has 15 residues. Trimming shortened V by 1 base and J by 2 bases, and 11 bases separated the two germline ends. The data were taken from a study of shared clonotypes between healthy human individuals. Overall study results and limits: What limited the represented genetic and exposure-history diversity was the small number of donors.

Genomic DNA of each subset was evenly split across several immunoSEQ plates. Sequencing was performed on unsorted PBMC DNA using ten immunoSEQ deep assay plates. Original methodology: As immunoSEQ supplied junction-only sequences (without quality scores), filtering differed. TCRdb's table, derived via immunoSEQ multiplex PCR, lists solely in-frame clones and lacks some. V and J calls and clone size are those listed in that table; D and trimming were worked out from the DNA. The sample yields hundreds of thousands of clones, around 79% seen once. The sequencing sample was made of PBMCs. This chain connects TRBV15 to TRBJ2-5; D unresolved. This receptor was taken from a middle-aged woman in good health. Some clones in this sample may be carry-over from other donors' samples. CDR3 loop: CATSRAPRPQETQYF. Written as DNA, the CDR3 is TGTGCCACCAGCAGAGCTCCGCGCCCGCAAGAGACCCAGTACTTC.